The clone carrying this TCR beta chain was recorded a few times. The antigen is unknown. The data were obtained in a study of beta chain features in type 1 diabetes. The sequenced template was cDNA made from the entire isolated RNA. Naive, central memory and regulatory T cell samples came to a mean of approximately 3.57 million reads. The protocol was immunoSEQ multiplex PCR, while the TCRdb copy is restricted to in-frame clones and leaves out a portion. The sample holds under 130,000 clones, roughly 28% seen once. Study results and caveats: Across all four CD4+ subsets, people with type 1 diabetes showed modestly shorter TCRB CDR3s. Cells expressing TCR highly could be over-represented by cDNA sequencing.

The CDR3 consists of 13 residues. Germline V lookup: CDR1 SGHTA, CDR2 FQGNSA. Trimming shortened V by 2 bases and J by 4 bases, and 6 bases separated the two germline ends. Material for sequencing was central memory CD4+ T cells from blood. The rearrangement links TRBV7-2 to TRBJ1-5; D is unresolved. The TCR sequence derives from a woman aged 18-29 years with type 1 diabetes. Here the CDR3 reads CASSLSGNQPQHF. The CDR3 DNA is TGTGCCAGCAGCTTATCGGGGAATCAGCCCCAGCATTTT.